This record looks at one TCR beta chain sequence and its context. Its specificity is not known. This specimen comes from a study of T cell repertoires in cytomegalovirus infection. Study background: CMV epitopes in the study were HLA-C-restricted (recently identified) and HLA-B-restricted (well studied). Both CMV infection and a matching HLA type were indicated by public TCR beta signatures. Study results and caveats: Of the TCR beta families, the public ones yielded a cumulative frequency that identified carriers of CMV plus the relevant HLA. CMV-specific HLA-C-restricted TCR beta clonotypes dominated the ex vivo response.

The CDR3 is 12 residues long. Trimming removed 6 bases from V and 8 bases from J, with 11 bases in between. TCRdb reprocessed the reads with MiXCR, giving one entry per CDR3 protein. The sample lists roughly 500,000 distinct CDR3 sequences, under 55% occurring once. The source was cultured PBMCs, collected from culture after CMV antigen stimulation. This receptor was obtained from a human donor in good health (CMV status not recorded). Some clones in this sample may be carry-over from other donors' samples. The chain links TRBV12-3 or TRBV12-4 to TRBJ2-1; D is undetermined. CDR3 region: CASSPGSYEQFF. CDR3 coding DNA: TGTGCCAGCAGCCCTGGGTCATATGAGCAGTTCTTC.